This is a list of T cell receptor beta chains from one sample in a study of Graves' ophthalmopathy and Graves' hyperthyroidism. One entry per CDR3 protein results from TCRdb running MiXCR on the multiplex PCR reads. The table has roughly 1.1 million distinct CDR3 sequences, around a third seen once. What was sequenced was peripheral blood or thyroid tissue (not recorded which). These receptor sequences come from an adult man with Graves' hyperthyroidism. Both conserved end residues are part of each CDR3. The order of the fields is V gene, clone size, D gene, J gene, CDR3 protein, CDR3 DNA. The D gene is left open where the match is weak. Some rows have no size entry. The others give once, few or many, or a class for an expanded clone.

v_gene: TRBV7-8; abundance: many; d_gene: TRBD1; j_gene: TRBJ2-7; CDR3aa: CASSGEMDRGTYEQYF; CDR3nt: TGTGCCAGCAGCGGAGAGATGGACAGGGGAACATACGAGCAGTACTTC
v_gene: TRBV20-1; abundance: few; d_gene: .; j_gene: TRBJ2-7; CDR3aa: CSAIDLDHSYEHYF; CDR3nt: TGCAGTGCTATTGACTTAGACCACTCCTACGAGCATTACTTC
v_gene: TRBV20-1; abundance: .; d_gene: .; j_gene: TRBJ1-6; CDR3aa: CSARSLGGNF; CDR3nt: TGCAGTGCTAGATCCCTCGGGGGAAATTTT
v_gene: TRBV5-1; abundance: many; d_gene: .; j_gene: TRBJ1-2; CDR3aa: CASSRDVGNYGYTF; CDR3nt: TGCGCCAGCAGCAGAGATGTGGGTAACTATGGCTACACCTTC
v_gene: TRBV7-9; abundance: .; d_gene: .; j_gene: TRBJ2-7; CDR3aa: CASSYRPGQYF; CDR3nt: TGTGCCAGCAGCTATCGTCCGGGACAGTACTTC
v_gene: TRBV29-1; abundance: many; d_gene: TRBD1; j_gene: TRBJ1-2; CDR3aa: CSGLDRGHNYGYTF; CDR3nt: TGCAGCGGCCTGGACAGGGGTCATAACTATGGCTACACCTTC
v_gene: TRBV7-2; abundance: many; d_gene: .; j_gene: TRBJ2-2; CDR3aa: CASSWGPHTGELFF; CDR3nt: TGTGCCAGCAGCTGGGGACCGCACACCGGGGAGCTGTTTTTT
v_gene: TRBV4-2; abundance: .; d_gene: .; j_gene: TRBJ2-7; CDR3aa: CASSQGHIGGSYEQYF; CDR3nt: TGTGCCAGCAGCCAGGGCCACATTGGGGGGTCCTACGAGCAGTACTTC
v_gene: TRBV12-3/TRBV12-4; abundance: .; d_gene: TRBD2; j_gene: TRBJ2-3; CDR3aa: CASSIWTSGADTQYF; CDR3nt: TGTGCCAGCAGCATCTGGACTAGCGGGGCAGATACGCAGTATTTT
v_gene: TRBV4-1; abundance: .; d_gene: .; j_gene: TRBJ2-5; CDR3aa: CASSQVPTREETQCF; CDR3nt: TGCGCCAGCAGCCAAGTCCCAACTAGGGAAGAGACCCAGTGCTTC
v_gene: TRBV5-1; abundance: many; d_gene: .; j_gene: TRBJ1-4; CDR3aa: CASSLEATNEKLFF; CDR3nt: TGTGCCAGCAGCTTAGAGGCAACTAATGAAAAACTGTTTTTT
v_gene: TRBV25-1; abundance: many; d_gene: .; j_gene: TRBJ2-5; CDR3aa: CASSGAVLLAQYF; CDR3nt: TGTGCCAGCAGTGGAGCGGTCCTCCTGGCCCAGTACTTC
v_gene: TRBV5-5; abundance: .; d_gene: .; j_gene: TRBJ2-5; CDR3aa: CASSLGPATGPETQYF; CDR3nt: TGTGCCAGCAGCTTAGGTCCCGCTACAGGGCCGGAGACCCAGTACTTC
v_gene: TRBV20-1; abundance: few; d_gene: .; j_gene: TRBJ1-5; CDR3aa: CSARGVRVGLQPQHF; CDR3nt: TGCAGTGCCCGAGGGGTCAGGGTCGGGCTTCAGCCCCAGCATTTT
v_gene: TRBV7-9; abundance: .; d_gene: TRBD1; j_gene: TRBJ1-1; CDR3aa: CASSGTGQGMNTEAFF; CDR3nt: TGTGCCAGCAGCGGGACGGGACAGGGTATGAACACTGAAGCTTTCTTT
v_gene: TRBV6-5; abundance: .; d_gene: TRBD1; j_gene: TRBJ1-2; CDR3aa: CASSAGTGEDYGYTF; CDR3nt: TGTGCCAGCAGTGCCGGGACAGGGGAGGACTATGGCTACACCTTC
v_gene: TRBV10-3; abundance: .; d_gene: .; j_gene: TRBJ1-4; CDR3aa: CAISEFGEKLFF; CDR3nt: TGTGCCATCAGTGAGTTTGGTGAAAAACTGTTTTTT